The T cell receptor beta chain under discussion was sequenced for a study of blood T cell repertoires in COVID-19. Generated by immunoSEQ multiplex PCR, the TCRdb table keeps only in-frame clones and is missing some. The sample lists hundreds of thousands of clones; almost 90% were seen once. The sample holds a few counts of this clone. The CDR3 runs to 15 residues. Germline V lookup: CDR1 SEHNR, CDR2 FQNEAQ (reference sequence). Trimming left V 1 base short and J 0 bases short, with 9 bases between. The chain links TRBV7-9 to TRBJ1-2, with D possibly being TRBD1 (5 bases). Sequenced sample: peripheral blood. The sequence came from a man at least 80 years old with acute or convalescent COVID-19. Here the CDR3 reads CASSLEGLSNYGYTF. CDR3 sequence (DNA): TGTGCCAGCAGCTTAGAGGGACTCTCTAACTATGGCTACACCTTC.